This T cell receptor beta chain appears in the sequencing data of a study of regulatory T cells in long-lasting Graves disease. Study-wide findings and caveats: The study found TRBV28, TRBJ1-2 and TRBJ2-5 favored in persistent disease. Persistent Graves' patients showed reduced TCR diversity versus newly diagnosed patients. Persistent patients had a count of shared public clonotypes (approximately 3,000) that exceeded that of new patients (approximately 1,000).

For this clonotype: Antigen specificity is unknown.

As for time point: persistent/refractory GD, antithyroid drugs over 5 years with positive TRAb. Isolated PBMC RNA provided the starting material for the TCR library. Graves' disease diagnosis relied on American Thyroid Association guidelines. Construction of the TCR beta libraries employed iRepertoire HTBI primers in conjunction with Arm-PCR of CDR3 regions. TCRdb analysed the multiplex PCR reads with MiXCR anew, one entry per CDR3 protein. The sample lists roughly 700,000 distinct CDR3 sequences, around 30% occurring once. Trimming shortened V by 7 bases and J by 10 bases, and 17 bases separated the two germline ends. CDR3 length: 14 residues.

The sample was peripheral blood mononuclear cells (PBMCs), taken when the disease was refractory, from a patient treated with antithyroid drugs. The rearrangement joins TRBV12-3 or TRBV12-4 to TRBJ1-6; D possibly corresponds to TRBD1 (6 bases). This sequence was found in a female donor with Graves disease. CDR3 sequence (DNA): TGTGCCAGCACCGGGGGCAGGGTAGGATCACCCCTCCACTTT. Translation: CASTGGRVGSPLHF.